These 3 T cell receptor beta chains share one sample of origin, sequenced in a study of STAT5B mutations in CD4+ large granular lymphocyte leukemia. Libraries were prepared by immunoSEQ multiplex PCR; TCRdb keeps only in-frame clonotypes and omits some of them. The sample contains just over 40,000 clones, 81% of which appear only once. Sequenced input: CD4+ T cells from blood buffy coats. These receptors all come from a human donor in good health.

J is TRBJ2-3 and V is TRBV18; D is ambiguous. CDR1 KGHSH and CDR2 LQKENI come from the germline V gene. The CDR3 length is 11 residues. Trimming left V 3 bases short and J 5 bases short, with 3 bases between. As DNA, the CDR3 is TGTGCCAGCTCACCTCAAGATACGCAGTATTTT. It yields the protein CASSPQDTQYF.

This clone was seen a single time. V gene TRBV19 combines with J gene TRBJ1-2, with 8 bases matching TRBD1. The CDR3 has 14 residues. CDR1 is LNHDA and CDR2 is SQIVND in the germline V gene (reference sequence). Trimming removed 4 bases from V and 3 bases from J; junction bases left unmatched: 4. Here the CDR3 DNA reads TGTGCCAGTAGTACCCAGACAGGGGACTATGGCTACACCTTC. This encodes CASSTQTGDYGYTF.

This chain joins TRBV7-3 and TRBJ2-3; TRBD2 matches at 11 bases. Germline CDR1 reads SGHTA; CDR2 reads FQGTGA. CDR3 length: 18 residues. Germline trimming cut 2 bases from V and 2 bases from J; bases unmatched to any gene: 9. The CDR3 protein is CASSLAPSGGSTTDTQYF. The CDR3 DNA follows: TGTGCCAGCAGCTTAGCCCCTAGCGGGGGGTCGACCACAGATACGCAGTATTTT.